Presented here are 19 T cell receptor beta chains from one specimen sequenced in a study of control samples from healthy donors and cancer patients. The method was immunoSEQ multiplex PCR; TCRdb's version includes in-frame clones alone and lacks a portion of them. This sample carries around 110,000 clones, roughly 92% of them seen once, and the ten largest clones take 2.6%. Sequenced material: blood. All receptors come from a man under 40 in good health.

The chain's CDR3 is CASSGRQGAVETQYF. The CDR3 nucleotides are TGCGCCAGCAGCGGACGACAGGGGGCCGTAGAGACCCAGTACTTC. The chain employs TRBV4-1 and TRBJ2-5; 10 bases fit TRBD1. Germline V gene sequence: CDR1 MGHRA, CDR2 YSYEKL. The CDR3 loop spans 15 amino acids. Trimming at V came to 5 bases and at J to 4 bases, leaving 7 bases not matched to a gene.

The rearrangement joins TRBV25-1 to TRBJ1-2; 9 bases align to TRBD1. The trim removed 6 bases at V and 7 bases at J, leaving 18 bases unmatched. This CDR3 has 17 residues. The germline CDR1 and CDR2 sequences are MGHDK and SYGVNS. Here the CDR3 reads CASSFTGQGLGGGGYTF. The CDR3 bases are TGTGCCAGCAGCTTCACGGGACAGGGCCTGGGAGGGGGTGGCTACACCTTC.

Written as DNA, the CDR3 is TGTGCCAGTAGTATGCTCGGGACAGGGGTGGACTATGGCTACACCTTC. Protein product: CASSMLGTGVDYGYTF. The chain combines TRBV19 with TRBJ1-2; TRBD1 matches 10 bases. V lost 3 bases to trimming and J lost 3 bases; unmatched junction nucleotides: 7. CDR1 and CDR2 from the germline V gene are LNHDA and SQIVND (reference sequence). This CDR3 has 16 residues.

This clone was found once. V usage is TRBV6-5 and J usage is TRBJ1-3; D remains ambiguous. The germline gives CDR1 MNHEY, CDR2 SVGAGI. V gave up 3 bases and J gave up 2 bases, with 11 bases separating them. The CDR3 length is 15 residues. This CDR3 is CASSYGETAGNTIYF. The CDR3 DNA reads TGTGCCAGCAGTTATGGGGAAACGGCTGGAAACACCATATATTTT.

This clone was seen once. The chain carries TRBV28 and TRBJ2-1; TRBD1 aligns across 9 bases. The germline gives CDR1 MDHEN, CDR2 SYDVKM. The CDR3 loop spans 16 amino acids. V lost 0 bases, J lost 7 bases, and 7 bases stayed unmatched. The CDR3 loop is CASSLWEGQGGNEQFF. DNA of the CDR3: TGTGCCAGCAGTTTATGGGAGGGACAGGGTGGTAATGAGCAGTTCTTC.

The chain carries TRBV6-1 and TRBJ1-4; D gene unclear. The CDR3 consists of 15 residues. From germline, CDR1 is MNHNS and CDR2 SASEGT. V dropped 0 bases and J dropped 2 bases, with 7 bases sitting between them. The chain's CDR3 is CASSEAGWTNEKLFF. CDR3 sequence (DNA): TGTGCCAGCAGTGAAGCGGGGTGGACTAATGAAAAACTGTTTTTT.

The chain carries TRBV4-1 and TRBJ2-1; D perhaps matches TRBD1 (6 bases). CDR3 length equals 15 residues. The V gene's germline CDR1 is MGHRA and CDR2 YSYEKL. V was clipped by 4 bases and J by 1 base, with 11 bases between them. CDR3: CASSLLQGSYNEQFF. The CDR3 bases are TGCGCCAGCAGCCTCCTACAGGGATCCTACAATGAGCAGTTCTTC.

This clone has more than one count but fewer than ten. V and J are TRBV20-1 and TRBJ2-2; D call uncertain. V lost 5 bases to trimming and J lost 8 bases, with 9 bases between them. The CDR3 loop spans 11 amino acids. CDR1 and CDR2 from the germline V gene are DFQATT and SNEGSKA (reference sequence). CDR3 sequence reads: CSALNVGELFF. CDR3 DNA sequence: TGCAGTGCTCTGAACGTAGGGGAGCTGTTTTTT.

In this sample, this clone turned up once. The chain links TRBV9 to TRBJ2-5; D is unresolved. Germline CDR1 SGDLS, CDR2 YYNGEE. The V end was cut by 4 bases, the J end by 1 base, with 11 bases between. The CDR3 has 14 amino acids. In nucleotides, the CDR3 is TGTGCCAGCAGCTCGACTGGGTTCCAAGAGACCCAGTACTTC. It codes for CASSSTGFQETQYF.

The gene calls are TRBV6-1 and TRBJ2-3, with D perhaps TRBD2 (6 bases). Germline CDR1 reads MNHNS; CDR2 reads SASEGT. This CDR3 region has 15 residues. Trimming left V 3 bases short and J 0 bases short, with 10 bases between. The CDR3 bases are TGTGCCAGCAGTGAGGGCGGGGCTAGCACAGATACGCAGTATTTT. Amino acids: CASSEGGASTDTQYF.

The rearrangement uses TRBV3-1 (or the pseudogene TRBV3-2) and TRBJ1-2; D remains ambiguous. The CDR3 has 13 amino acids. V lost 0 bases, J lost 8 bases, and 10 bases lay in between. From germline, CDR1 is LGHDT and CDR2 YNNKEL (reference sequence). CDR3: CASSQEGGWGYTF. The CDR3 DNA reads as TGTGCCAGCAGCCAAGAGGGAGGGTGGGGCTACACCTTC.

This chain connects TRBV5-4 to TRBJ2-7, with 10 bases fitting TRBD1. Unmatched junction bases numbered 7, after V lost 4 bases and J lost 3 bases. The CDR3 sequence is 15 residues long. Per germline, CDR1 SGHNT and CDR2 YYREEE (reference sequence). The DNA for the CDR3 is TGTGCCAGCAGCGAACGACAGGGGGCAGGCTACGAGCAGTACTTC. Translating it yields CASSERQGAGYEQYF.

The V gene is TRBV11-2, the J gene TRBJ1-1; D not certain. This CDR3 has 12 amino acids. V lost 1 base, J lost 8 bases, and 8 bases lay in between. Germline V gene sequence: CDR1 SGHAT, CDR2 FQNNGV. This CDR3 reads CASSLGGFEAFF. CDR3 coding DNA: TGTGCCAGCAGCTTAGGTGGTTTCGAAGCTTTCTTT.

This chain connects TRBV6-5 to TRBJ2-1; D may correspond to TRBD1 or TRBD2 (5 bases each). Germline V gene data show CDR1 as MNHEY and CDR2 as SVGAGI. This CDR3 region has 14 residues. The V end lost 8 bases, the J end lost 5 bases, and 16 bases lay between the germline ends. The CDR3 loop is CASPPGYGDNEQFF. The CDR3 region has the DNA TGTGCCAGCCCCCCAGGGTACGGGGACAATGAGCAGTTCTTC.

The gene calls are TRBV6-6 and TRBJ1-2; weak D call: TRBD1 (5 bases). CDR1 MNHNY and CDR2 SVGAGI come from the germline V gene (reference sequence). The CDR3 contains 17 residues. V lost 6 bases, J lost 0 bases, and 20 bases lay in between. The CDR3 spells CASSRQQGPLSNYGYTF. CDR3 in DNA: TGTGCCAGCAGCCGACAGCAGGGACCGCTTTCTAACTATGGCTACACCTTC.

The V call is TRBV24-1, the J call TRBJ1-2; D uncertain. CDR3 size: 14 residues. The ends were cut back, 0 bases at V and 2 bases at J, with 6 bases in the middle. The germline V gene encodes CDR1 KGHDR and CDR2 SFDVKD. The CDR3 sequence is CATSDLGRNYGYTF. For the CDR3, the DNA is TGTGCCACCAGTGATTTGGGCAGAAACTATGGCTACACCTTC.

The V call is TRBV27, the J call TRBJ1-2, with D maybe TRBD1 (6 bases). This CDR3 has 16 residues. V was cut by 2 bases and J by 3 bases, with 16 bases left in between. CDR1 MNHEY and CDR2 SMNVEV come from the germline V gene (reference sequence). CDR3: CASSLGGPQGDYGYTF. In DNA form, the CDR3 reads TGTGCCAGCAGTTTAGGGGGCCCACAGGGTGACTATGGCTACACCTTC.

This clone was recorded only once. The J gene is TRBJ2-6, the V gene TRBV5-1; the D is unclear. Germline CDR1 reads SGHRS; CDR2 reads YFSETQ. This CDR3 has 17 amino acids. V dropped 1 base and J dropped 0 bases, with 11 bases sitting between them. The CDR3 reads CASSLSGRTSGANVLTF. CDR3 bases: TGCGCCAGCAGCTTGAGTGGCCGGACCTCTGGGGCCAACGTCCTGACTTTC.

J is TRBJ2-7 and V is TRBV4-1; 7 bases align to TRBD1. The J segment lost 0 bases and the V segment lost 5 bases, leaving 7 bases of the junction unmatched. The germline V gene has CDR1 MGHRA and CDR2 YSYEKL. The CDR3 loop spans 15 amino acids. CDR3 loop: CASSAPTGRSYEQYF. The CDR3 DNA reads TGCGCCAGCAGCGCCCCGACAGGGCGCTCCTACGAGCAGTACTTC.